This T cell receptor beta chain comes out of a study of blood T cell repertoires in COVID-19. The V end lost 0 bases, the J end lost 8 bases, and 11 bases lay between the germline ends. The CDR3 spans 14 residues. Germline V gene data show CDR1 as LGHNA and CDR2 as YNFKEQ. Profiling relied on immunoSEQ multiplex PCR, and the TCRdb table lists in-frame clones only, not all of them. The repertoire consists of some 52,000 clones, with roughly nine tenths occurring once and the leading ten covering around 5.1%. The clonotype originates from a man aged 55 to 69 with active COVID-19. The specimen was peripheral blood. The rearrangement links TRBV4-2 to TRBJ2-1; D may be TRBD2 (6 bases). The CDR3 bases are TGTGCCAGCAGCCAAGATACTCGGGACTATGAGCAGTTCTTC. It specifies CASSQDTRDYEQFF.